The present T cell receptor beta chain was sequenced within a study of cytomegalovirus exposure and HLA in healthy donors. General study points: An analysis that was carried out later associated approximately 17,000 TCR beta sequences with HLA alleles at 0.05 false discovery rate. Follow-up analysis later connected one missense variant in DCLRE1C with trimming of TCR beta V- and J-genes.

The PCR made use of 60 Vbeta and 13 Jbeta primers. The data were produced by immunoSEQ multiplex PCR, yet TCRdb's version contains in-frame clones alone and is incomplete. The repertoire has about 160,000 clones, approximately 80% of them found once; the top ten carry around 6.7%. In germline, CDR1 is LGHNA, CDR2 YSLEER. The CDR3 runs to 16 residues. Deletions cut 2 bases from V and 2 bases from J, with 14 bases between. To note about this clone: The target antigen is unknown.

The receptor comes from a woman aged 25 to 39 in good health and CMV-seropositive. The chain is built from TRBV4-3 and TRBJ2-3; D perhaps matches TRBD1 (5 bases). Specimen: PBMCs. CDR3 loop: CASSQKQAIFTDTQYF. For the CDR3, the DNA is TGCGCCAGCAGCCAAAAACAGGCGATATTCACAGATACGCAGTATTTT.